These 5 T cell receptor beta chains were all obtained from the same sample, sequenced in a study of blood T cell repertoires in COVID-19. Method: immunoSEQ multiplex PCR; TCRdb's copy keeps in-frame clones and lacks some. This sample has roughly 280,000 clones, with 80% to 90% found just once. The sample comprised PBMCs or T cells enriched from blood (not recorded which). Every receptor here comes from a young woman who had recovered from COVID-19.

The gene calls are TRBV5-6 and TRBJ1-4, with 8 bases identical to TRBD1. With 3 bases clipped from V and 4 bases from J, the junction kept 5 bases outside the gene matches. CDR1 is SGHDT and CDR2 is YYEEEE in the germline V gene. The CDR3 sequence is 15 residues long. The CDR3 nucleotides read TGTGCCAGCAGCTCCGGGACAGGTCTTAATGAAAAACTGTTTTTT. It yields the protein CASSSGTGLNEKLFF.

This chain uses TRBV6-1 with TRBJ2-2; D remains unclear. Trimming shortened V by 4 bases and J by 4 bases, and 16 bases separated the two germline ends. From germline, CDR1 is MNHNS and CDR2 SASEGT. The CDR3 length is 16 residues. CDR3 region: CASSGRLPPTTGELFF. CDR3 in DNA: TGTGCCAGCAGTGGGAGACTCCCTCCCACCACCGGGGAGCTGTTTTTT.

V gene TRBV7-9 combines with J gene TRBJ1-1, with D maybe TRBD1 (5 bases). The V end lost 4 bases, the J end lost 1 base, and 7 bases lay between the germline ends. This CDR3 spans 13 amino acids. CDR1 and CDR2 from the germline V gene are SEHNR and FQNEAQ (reference sequence). The CDR3: CASSSQENTEAFF. CDR3 coding DNA: TGTGCCAGCAGCTCACAGGAGAACACTGAAGCTTTCTTT.

This sequence joins TRBV2 and TRBJ2-2; 7 positions agree with TRBD1. With V trimmed by 6 bases and J by 1 base, 11 bases remained unmatched. Germline values: CDR1 SNHLY, CDR2 FYNNEI. The CDR3 totals 17 residues. CDR3 nucleotides: TGTGCCAGCAGAATCCAAAGGACAGGAGTGAACACCGGGGAGCTGTTTTTT. Translation gives CASRIQRTGVNTGELFF.

On this clone itself: This CDR3 is also generated by other DNA sequences in the sample. The chain uses TRBV2 and TRBJ1-1; D may be TRBD1 (5 bases). The V gene lost 2 bases and the J gene lost 2 bases, with 9 bases spanning the gap. CDR3 length equals 14 residues. Germline V gene lookup returns CDR1 SNHLY and CDR2 FYNNEI. CDR3 DNA sequence: TGTGCCAGCAGTGAACAGGGAAGTAACACTGAAGCTTTCTTT. Translating gives CASSEQGSNTEAFF.